A selection of T cell receptor beta chains follows, all from one sample in a study of persistence of HIV-infected CD4 T cells. The method was immunoSEQ multiplex PCR; TCRdb's version includes in-frame clones alone and lacks a portion of them. Of roughly 25,000 clones detected, around 74% appear once; the ten largest clones hold around 1.8%. What these receptors recognize is not known. The sequences come from CD4+ T cells sorted from PBMCs after roughly 20-hour stimulation, collected from a patient who received antiretroviral therapy. The source is an adult man with HIV who was CMV-seropositive. CDR3s include the opening cysteine and the closing phenylalanine or tryptophan. The D gene is left open where the match is weak. Clone size appears in some rows only: once, few, many, or a class for an expanded clone.

CDR3nt	CDR3aa	v_gene	j_gene	abundance	d_gene
TGCGCCAGCAGCCAAGGGACAGGGAATGGAGGGTGGGCTTTCTTT	CASSQGTGNGGWAFF	TRBV4-1	TRBJ1-1	.	TRBD1
TGTGCCAGTAGTATCCTCAGCGGGGGTCGGGGCGAGCAGTACTTC	CASSILSGGRGEQYF	TRBV19	TRBJ2-7	few	TRBD2
TGTGCCACCAGTGCATCCGAGACCCAGTACTTC	CATSASETQYF	TRBV24-1	TRBJ2-5	.	.
TGTGCCAGCAGTTACGCCGGGACAGGTATTTTCGAGCAGTACTTC	CASSYAGTGIFEQYF	TRBV6-5	TRBJ2-7	.	TRBD1
TGTGCCAGCAGCCAAGGCGGACAGGGGATCCTCTACGAGCAGTACTTC	CASSQGGQGILYEQYF	TRBV3-1/TRBV3-2	TRBJ2-7	once	TRBD1
TGTGCCAGCAGTCAGGACAGGGCCGTTGAAAAACTGTTTTTT	CASSQDRAVEKLFF	TRBV5-4	TRBJ1-4	.	TRBD1
TGCGCCAGCAGTGAGTCGAGGGGGGGGCCCGGGGAGCTGTTTTTT	CASSESRGGPGELFF	TRBV10-1	TRBJ2-2	medium-sized	.
TGCGCCAGCAGCCCCGGACAGGGGGCTTACAATGAGCAGTTCTTC	CASSPGQGAYNEQFF	TRBV5-1	TRBJ2-1	.	TRBD1
TGTGCCAGTGGAGAGGGCGGTGAAGCTTTCTTT	CASGEGGEAFF	TRBV19	TRBJ1-1	once	.
TGCGCCAGCAGCTTGTGGGGGCGCAACTCCTACAATGAGCAGTTCTTC	CASSLWGRNSYNEQFF	TRBV5-1	TRBJ2-1	.	.
TGTGCCAGCACCCCGAACCAGGGTCACAATGAGCAGTTCTTC	CASTPNQGHNEQFF	TRBV7-8	TRBJ2-1	.	.
TGTGCCAGCAGCGCCGCGATCGGACAGGGGGAGAGCACCGGGGAGCTGTTTTTT	CASSAAIGQGESTGELFF	TRBV11-2	TRBJ2-2	.	TRBD1
TGTGCCAGCAGCCCCGGGACACTACTCTCCTACGAGCAGTACTTC	CASSPGTLLSYEQYF	TRBV11-1	TRBJ2-7	.	.
TGTGCCAGCAGTTTAACCATCCCTTTAGGGGGAAGCACCATATATTTT	CASSLTIPLGGSTIYF	TRBV27	TRBJ1-3	.	.
TGCGCCAGCAGTCAACGCAGGGGCCGGGGCACAGATACGCAGTATTTT	CASSQRRGRGTDTQYF	TRBV23-1	TRBJ2-3	.	.
TGTGCCAGCAGCCCCAACTCAGGGGGCTCTGGGGCCAACGTCCTGACTTTC	CASSPNSGGSGANVLTF	TRBV5-5	TRBJ2-6	.	TRBD1
TGTGCTAGTGTTCCTACAGGGGGATCACCCCTCCACTTT	CASVPTGGSPLHF	TRBV12-5	TRBJ1-6	.	TRBD1
TGCAGCGTCGGACAGGGAGGAGATACGCAGTATTTT	CSVGQGGDTQYF	TRBV29-1	TRBJ2-3	.	TRBD1
TGTGCCAGTAGTATACAGGGGGGACAGACTACCTACGAGCAGTACTTC	CASSIQGGQTTYEQYF	TRBV19	TRBJ2-7	.	.
TGTGCCAGCAGCGTAGGACGGGGTTCCTACAATGAGCAGTTCTTC	CASSVGRGSYNEQFF	TRBV9	TRBJ2-1	.	.
TGTGCCAGCACCCTTGGGGGACTCAATCAGCCCCAGCATTTT	CASTLGGLNQPQHF	TRBV7-9	TRBJ1-5	.	.
TGTGCCAGTAGTATAGAACAGGGGGGAAACTACGAGCAGTACTTC	CASSIEQGGNYEQYF	TRBV19	TRBJ2-7	.	TRBD1
TGTGCCACCAGTGGCGGGCAGGGGATCAGCAATGAGCAGTTCTTC	CATSGGQGISNEQFF	TRBV24-1	TRBJ2-1	once	.
TGTGCCAGCAGTCGCCGGGACAATAATTCACCCCTCCACTTT	CASSRRDNNSPLHF	TRBV3-1/TRBV3-2	TRBJ1-6	once	.
TGTGCCAGCACCAGGGTGGGCGGGGAGCTGTTTTTT	CASTRVGGELFF	TRBV12-3/TRBV12-4	TRBJ2-2	.	.
TGTGCCAGCAGCCAACTTTGGGAGAGAACCGGGGAGCTGTTTTTT	CASSQLWERTGELFF	TRBV3-1/TRBV3-2	TRBJ2-2	few	.